This TCR beta chain was sequenced in a study of blood T cell repertoires in COVID-19. At the level of the study: Whether acute or convalescent, the COVID-19 samples came from the United States, Italy and Spain. The cDNA or gDNA used as material had been derived from T cells, B-cell-depleted T cells, or PBMCs.

Seattle enrolled patients during active infection and tracked them longitudinally. Original analysis: Amplified reference gene primers provided the basis for estimating nucleated cell counts. Clones were sequenced by immunoSEQ multiplex PCR, and TCRdb holds only the in-frame ones, with some missing. V, J and clone size were drawn from that table, and D and trimming were deduced from the DNA. The repertoire holds 180,000 or so clones, roughly 79% seen once, with roughly 11% in the top ten. This clone was picked up a small number of times. This TCR derives from a woman aged 40-49 years with COVID-19, enrolled during active disease. Sequenced: peripheral blood.

CDR3 region: CASSPWTGGTGANVLTF. The CDR3 region has the DNA TGCGCCAGCAGCCCTTGGACAGGGGGTACTGGGGCCAACGTCCTGACTTTC. The chain joins TRBV5-1 to TRBJ2-6; 10 nucleotides line up with TRBD1. CDR1 is SGHRS, CDR2 YFSETQ, per germline. V trimming: 4 bases; J trimming: 2 bases; junction bases outside the gene matches: 6. CDR3 length: 17 amino acids.